The subject of this entry is one T cell receptor beta chain. The final CDR3 position lacks the conserved phenylalanine or tryptophan, pointing to a likely read error. It is unclear where the CDR3 begins or ends on the DNA, so no DNA is shown, and the CDR3 is as TCRdb lists it. It was from roughly 20-30 mg of unsorted bulk tissue that RNA and DNA were co-extracted. A constant-region primer primed TCR beta cDNA synthesis from about 490 ng of total RNA. Library construction for TCR beta comprised three nested multiplex PCR rounds performed with slightly modified ARM-PCR. TRBV1-TRBV30 forward primers paired with a C-beta reverse primer were used in the first two PCR rounds, which ran roughly 9 cycles each. Via MiXCR, TCRdb re-called the multiplex PCR reads, giving one row per CDR3 protein. The sample includes tens of thousands of distinct CDR3 sequences, about two thirds seen only once; the top ten take just under 30%.

Germline V lookup: CDR1 SGHAT, CDR2 FQNNGV. The CDR3 length is 13 residues, termini included. This sample is drawn from a study of tumor-infiltrating lymphocytes in primary liver carcinoma. The receptor was isolated from a man between 35 and 55 years old with primary liver carcinoma and hepatitis B virus infection. Sequenced: liver tumor tissue from sampling region 5. As for subset: tumor region T5, tumor centre. The gene calls are TRBV11-2 and TRBJ2-7; the D call of TRBD2 is as the table states it, not checked on the DNA. CDR3 amino acids: CASSLSELASWYS.